This T cell receptor beta chain was sequenced during a study of blood T cell repertoires in COVID-19. Across the study: Specimens from acute and convalescent COVID-19 originated in the United States, Italy and Spain.

V shed 6 bases, J shed 4 bases, and the junction held 14 bases outside the gene matches. The CDR3 totals 17 residues. Germline values: CDR1 MDHEN, CDR2 SYDVKM. TCRdb's table, derived via immunoSEQ multiplex PCR, lists solely in-frame clones and lacks some. The sample has approximately 130,000 clones, under 90% seen once. V usage is TRBV28 and J usage is TRBJ2-7, with 11 bases identical to TRBD2. This clonotype originated in a man between 60 and 75 years old with acute or convalescent COVID-19. The sample comprised peripheral blood. In DNA, the CDR3 is TGTGCCAGCAGACCTCCTCATCCGGGACTAGCGGATTACGAGCAGTACTTC. Amino acid sequence: CASRPPHPGLADYEQYF.